Each of the 14 T cell receptor beta chains below was sequenced from the same sample in a study of T cell clones after liver transplantation. Repertoires were generated with immunoSEQ multiplex PCR, while TCRdb's copy carries only in-frame clones and drops some. The table shows around 97,000 clones, with roughly four fifths occurring only once. The sequences come from CD4+ T cells from blood, collected approximately 50 months after liver transplant. The origin of the receptors is a human patient who received a liver transplant. Part of the T cell pool may stem from the graft donor.

By frequency in the sample, this clone is medium-sized. The chain recombines TRBV19 with TRBJ1-1, with D perhaps matching TRBD1 (6 bases). CDR1 LNHDA and CDR2 SQIVND come from the germline V gene (reference sequence). There are 14 residues in the CDR3. The germline V and J ends were trimmed by 6 bases and 1 base, with 12 bases remaining between them. CDR3 protein: CASSADSQNTEAFF. CDR3 sequence (DNA): TGTGCCAGTAGCGCGGACAGCCAGAACACTGAAGCTTTCTTT. Filled out from reference TRBV19 and TRBJ1-1, the complete variable domain reads DGGITQSPKYLFRKEGQNVTLSCEQNLNHDAMYWYRQDPGQGLRLIYYSQIVNDFQKGDIAEGYSVSREKKESFPLTVTSAQKNPTAFYLCASSADSQNTEAFFGQGTRLTVV.

The rearrangement uses TRBV4-1 and TRBJ2-7, with a possible D match to TRBD2 (6 bases). Germline-derived CDR1 and CDR2 are MGHRA and YSYEKL. V lost 1 base and J lost 4, with 20 bases in between. The CDR3 sequence is 17 residues long. CDR3 residues: CASSQGIETRVRYEQYF. In nucleotides, the CDR3 is TGCGCCAGCAGCCAAGGAATTGAGACTAGGGTTAGGTACGAGCAGTACTTC.

Here the CDR3 reads CASSLGLYSNQPQHF. CDR3 nucleotides: TGTGCCAGCAGCTTGGGACTTTATAGCAATCAGCCCCAGCATTTT. The chain combines TRBV7-8 with TRBJ1-5; tentatively, D is TRBD1 (5 bases). Trimming removed 3 bases from V and 0 bases from J, with 9 bases in between. Germline loops: CDR1 SGHVS, CDR2 FQNEAQ. This CDR3 spans 15 amino acids.

This clone was found once. The chain joins TRBV18 to TRBJ2-3; 8 nucleotides align to TRBD1. The V gene end was trimmed by 6 bases and the J gene end by 1 base; junction bases not matched to a gene: 6. Germline CDR1 is KGHSH and CDR2 is LQKENI. The length of the CDR3 is 15 residues. This chain's CDR3 is CASSPGTGGTDTQYF. Written as DNA, the CDR3 is TGTGCCAGCTCCCCCGGGACAGGTGGCACAGATACGCAGTATTTT.

The chain employs TRBV5-1 and TRBJ2-5, with 11 bases identical to TRBD2. Germline V CDR1 and CDR2: SGHRS, YFSETQ. V trimming: 0 bases; J trimming: 5 bases; junction bases outside the gene matches: 9. The CDR3 extends over 17 amino acids. The CDR3 spells CASSLDASGGPGETQYF. CDR3 sequence (DNA): TGCGCCAGCAGCTTGGATGCTAGCGGGGGGCCGGGGGAGACCCAGTACTTC.

This clone was picked up one time. The V gene is TRBV5-4, the J gene TRBJ1-2; TRBD1 might be the D (5 bases). Germline CDR1 is SGHNT and CDR2 is YYREEE (reference sequence). The ends were cut back, 4 bases at V and 6 bases at J, with 19 bases in the middle. CDR3 length: 15 residues. CDR3 DNA: TGTGCCAGCAGCCTACCCGGGGGGGGTATCGATGGCTACACCTTC. Protein product: CASSLPGGGIDGYTF.

The chain employs TRBV2 and TRBJ2-1; possible D gene TRBD1, 6 bases. The CDR3 spans 11 residues. The germline CDR1 and CDR2 sequences are SNHLY and FYNNEI. Between the trimmed V and J ends, which lost 7 bases and 8 bases, there was a span of 9 bases. This CDR3 reads CASIQGHEQFF. The CDR3 region has the DNA TGTGCCAGCATCCAGGGGCATGAGCAGTTCTTC.

This clone was seen once. The CDR3 reads CASSIGRANEKLFF. The CDR3 DNA is TGTGCCAGTAGTATCGGACGGGCCAATGAAAAACTGTTTTTT. The rearrangement joins TRBV19 to TRBJ1-4; D unclear. Trimming left V 3 bases short and J 5 bases short, with 10 bases between. The CDR3 has 14 residues. Germline CDR1 reads LNHDA; CDR2 reads SQIVND (reference sequence).

The rearrangement joins TRBV11-2 to TRBJ1-1; weak D call: TRBD1 (5 bases). There are 13 residues in the CDR3. Germline V gene lookup returns CDR1 SGHAT and CDR2 FQNNGV. Trimming left V 5 bases short and J 2 bases short, with 9 bases between. The DNA of the CDR3 is TGTGCCAGCAGCCGCGGGGGTAACACTGAAGCTTTCTTT. This codes for CASSRGGNTEAFF.

This chain joins TRBV7-9 and TRBJ2-3; 10 bases match TRBD1. V gave up 2 bases and J gave up 4 bases; unmatched junction bases: 9. Germline V gene sequence: CDR1 SEHNR, CDR2 FQNEAQ (reference sequence). The CDR3 length is 17 residues. In DNA form, the CDR3 reads TGTGCCAGCAGCTTAATTCCGGGACAGGGGAATGCAGATACGCAGTATTTT. Translation gives CASSLIPGQGNADTQYF.

The chain recombines TRBV7-9 with TRBJ2-5; no definite D call. Germline values: CDR1 SEHNR, CDR2 FQNEAQ (reference sequence). The CDR3 length is 14 residues. V was clipped by 1 base and J by 5 bases, with 11 bases between them. The chain's CDR3 is CASSLGGQLETQYF. Written as DNA, the CDR3 is TGTGCCAGCAGCTTAGGAGGTCAGTTGGAGACCCAGTACTTC.

This clone showed up just once. The chain combines TRBV9 with TRBJ2-1; 11 nucleotides agree with TRBD2. In germline, CDR1 is SGDLS, CDR2 YYNGEE. The CDR3 is made up of 15 amino acids. V shed 3 bases and J 9 bases; nucleotides not matched to a gene: 8. For the CDR3, the DNA is TGTGCCAGCAGCGGGATAGCGGGAGGGCCGAGTGAGCAGTTCTTC. Protein product: CASSGIAGGPSEQFF. Using reference TRBV9 and TRBJ2-1 for the parts outside the CDR3, the full variable domain is DSGVTQTPKHLITATGQRVTLRCSPRSGDLSVYWYQQSLDQGLQFLIQYYNGEERAKGNILERFSAQQFPDLHSELNLSSLELGDSALYFCASSGIAGGPSEQFFGPGTRLTVL.

The chain combines TRBV5-5 with TRBJ1-5; D might be TRBD1 (6 bases). The CDR3 extends over 16 amino acids. Trimming left V 4 bases short and J 3 bases short, with 17 bases between. Looked up from germline, CDR1 is SGHKS and CDR2 is YYEKEE (reference sequence). The CDR3 nucleotides read TGTGCCAGCAGCCTTGGGGGCCCACGGGACAATCAGCCCCAGCATTTT. This gives the protein CASSLGGPRDNQPQHF. Full variable domain (rest looked up from reference TRBV5-5 and TRBJ1-5): DAGVTQSPTHLIKTRGQQVTLRCSPISGHKSVSWYQQVLGQGPQFIFQYYEKEERGRGNFPDRFSARQFPNYSSELNVNALLLGDSALYLCASSLGGPRDNQPQHFGDGTRLSIL.

A few counts support this clone. The J gene is TRBJ1-1, the V gene TRBV7-3; D is unresolved. V was shortened by 4 bases and J by 5 bases, with 23 bases between the two germline ends. The germline V gene has CDR1 SGHTA and CDR2 FQGTGA. The CDR3 totals 17 residues. As DNA, the CDR3 is TGTGCCAGCAGCTCCATGGTTGTGACGGGGAGGTTTACTGAAGCTTTCTTT. This sequence encodes CASSSMVVTGRFTEAFF.